The 26 T cell receptor beta chains below all came from one sample that was sequenced in a study of control samples from healthy donors and cancer patients. The table came from immunoSEQ multiplex PCR; TCRdb's copy has only in-frame clones and leaves some out. The data show 100,000 to 150,000 clones, with approximately 88% seen just once and 40% held by the top ten. Sequencing was performed on blood. The origin of the receptors is a middle-aged man in good health.

The chain joins TRBV6-5 to TRBJ2-2; 8 bases match TRBD1. With 6 bases clipped from V and 6 bases from J, the junction kept 3 bases outside the gene matches. Germline CDR1 MNHEY, CDR2 SVGAGI. The CDR3 is 13 residues long. This CDR3 is CASRGTGPGELFF. The DNA for the CDR3 is TGTGCCAGCAGGGGGACAGGTCCCGGGGAGCTGTTTTTT.

V is TRBV5-4 and J is TRBJ2-3, with 9 bases matching TRBD1. The CDR3 covers 14 residues. Germline trimming cut 6 bases from V and 5 bases from J; bases unmatched to any gene: 7. Germline lookup yields CDR1 SGHNT and CDR2 YYREEE (reference sequence). CDR3 region: CASNLQGAGDTQYF. In DNA, the CDR3 is TGTGCCAGCAATTTACAGGGGGCTGGAGATACGCAGTATTTT.

The chain recombines TRBV14 with TRBJ2-5; D is unresolved. Trimming stripped 1 base from V and 1 base from J, with 4 bases between. The CDR3 runs 13 residues. The V gene's germline CDR1 is SGHDN and CDR2 FVKESK. In nucleotides, the CDR3 is TGTGCCAGCAGCCAAGGCACCCAAGAGACCCAGTACTTC. It yields the protein CASSQGTQETQYF.

A single count supports this clone. The gene calls are TRBV5-1 and TRBJ1-2, with D possibly being TRBD1 (6 bases). Trimming removed 0 bases from V and 2 bases from J, with 11 bases in between. This CDR3 region has 15 residues. Germline V CDR1 and CDR2: SGHRS, YFSETQ. The CDR3 sequence: CASSLGQAINYGYTF. CDR3 in DNA: TGCGCCAGCAGCTTGGGACAGGCCATAAACTATGGCTACACCTTC.

The rearrangement uses TRBV5-4 and TRBJ2-7; tentatively, D is TRBD1 (6 bases). This CDR3 is built from 13 residues. Per germline, CDR1 SGHNT and CDR2 YYREEE (reference sequence). V dropped 4 bases and J dropped 1 base, with 9 bases sitting between them. CDR3 amino acids: CASSVDRSYEQYF. The CDR3 DNA sequence: TGTGCCAGCAGCGTGGACAGATCCTACGAGCAGTACTTC.

The chain is built from TRBV3-1 (or the pseudogene TRBV3-2) and TRBJ1-1, with D perhaps matching TRBD1 (5 bases). The V end was cut by 2 bases, the J end by 1 base, with 8 bases between. This CDR3 region has 14 residues. Looked up from germline, CDR1 is LGHDT and CDR2 is YNNKEL (reference sequence). The CDR3, as DNA: TGTGCCAGCAGCCAAAGGACACAGAACACTGAAGCTTTCTTT. Translating it yields CASSQRTQNTEAFF.

A single count supports this clone. The V call is TRBV6-5, the J call TRBJ1-1; tentatively, D is TRBD1 (5 bases). Trimming removed 6 bases at V and 1 base at J, with 15 bases between. In germline, CDR1 is MNHEY, CDR2 SVGAGI. CDR3 length: 15 residues. The CDR3 nucleotides are TGTGCCAGCAGGACTCAATCAGGGCAGAACACTGAAGCTTTCTTT. This translates into CASRTQSGQNTEAFF.

This sequence joins TRBV6-6 and TRBJ1-4; tentative D call: TRBD1 (5 bases). CDR1 and CDR2 (germline): MNHNY, SVGAGI (reference sequence). The CDR3 is 14 residues long. V was trimmed by 4 bases and J by 1 base, leaving 7 bases between them. CDR3 DNA: TGTGCCAGCAGTTTCGGGGGAACTAATGAAAAACTGTTTTTT. Protein: CASSFGGTNEKLFF.

The sample holds one count of this clone. The V and J genes are TRBV7-6 and TRBJ1-1; D remains ambiguous. V was cut by 4 bases and J by 7 bases, with 10 bases left in between. Looked up from germline, CDR1 is SGHVS and CDR2 is FNYEAQ. The CDR3 consists of 12 residues. DNA of the CDR3: TGTGCCAGCAGCTCACGTAGTGGTGAAGCTTTCTTT. It codes for CASSSRSGEAFF. The variable domain in full, with the rest retrieved from reference TRBV7-6 and TRBJ1-1, is GAGVSQSPRYKVTKRGQDVALRCDPISGHVSLYWYRQALGQGPEFLTYFNYEAQQDKSGLPNDRFSAERPEGSISTLTIQRTEQRDSAMYRCASSSRSGEAFFGQGTRLTVV.

The rearrangement joins TRBV4-1 to TRBJ1-1, with TRBD1 as a possible D gene (6 bases). V gave up 6 bases and J gave up 5 bases, with 19 bases separating them. From germline, CDR1 is MGHRA and CDR2 YSYEKL. The CDR3 is made up of 15 amino acids. This CDR3 is CASSISSGTKTEAFF. DNA for the CDR3: TGCGCCAGCAGTATTTCGTCCGGGACAAAGACTGAAGCTTTCTTT.

This clone appeared once. This chain links TRBV11-2 with TRBJ2-1; unclear D gene. Trimming took off 2 bases at V and 1 base at J, with 9 bases between the two ends. The CDR3 is 15 amino acids. Germline CDR1 and CDR2: SGHAT and FQNNGV. The CDR3 region has the DNA TGTGCCAGCAGCTTAAAATGGGGATCCTACAATGAGCAGTTCTTC. Translating gives CASSLKWGSYNEQFF.

The CDR3 nucleotides read TGTGCCAGCAGCTCAAGCGGCTTCGGGGACACTGAAGCTTTCTTT. Encoded protein: CASSSSGFGDTEAFF. The chain links TRBV7-6 to TRBJ1-1, with unresolved D. V shed 4 bases and J shed 3 bases, with 15 bases lying between them. Germline assignment: CDR1 SGHVS and CDR2 FNYEAQ. CDR3 length: 15 amino acids.

This CDR3 is CAWSTRFLSSSYGYTF. The CDR3 coding sequence is TGTGCCTGGAGTACAAGGTTTTTATCCAGTTCCTATGGCTACACCTTC. V usage is TRBV30 and J usage is TRBJ1-2, with no clear D. The CDR3 consists of 16 residues. CDR1 GTSNPN and CDR2 SVGIG come from the germline V gene (reference sequence). V was shortened by 2 bases and J by 4 bases, with 20 bases between the two germline ends.

The genes are TRBV27 and TRBJ1-2, with 12 bases identical to TRBD1. Germline CDR1 and CDR2: MNHEY and SMNVEV (reference sequence). V shed 6 bases and J 2 bases; nucleotides not matched to a gene: 4. The length of the CDR3 is 15 residues. DNA of the CDR3: TGTGCCAGCAGCACGGGACAGGGGGCCAACTATGGCTACACCTTC. It translates to CASSTGQGANYGYTF.

This clone was detected only once. The V gene is TRBV15, the J gene TRBJ1-2; maybe TRBD1 (6 bases). CDR1 and CDR2 from the germline V gene are LNHNV and YYDKDF (reference sequence). The CDR3 runs 17 residues. The V and J ends lost 0 bases and 6 bases respectively, with 20 bases between them. The CDR3 nucleotides read TGTGCCACCAGCAGAGATCTATACAGGGAAAGAGGAGATGGCTACACCTTC. Its translation: CATSRDLYRERGDGYTF.

Note on this clone: The junction differs from germline at one of its ends, possibly a read error. The chain links TRBV18 to TRBJ2-2; D is perhaps TRBD2 (6 bases). Germline assignment: CDR1 KGHSH and CDR2 LQKENI. The CDR3 totals 16 residues. The CDR3: CASPPMIAENTGELFF. The CDR3 DNA sequence: TGTGCCAGCCCACCAATGATAGCGGAGAACACCGGGGAGCTGTTTTTT. Together with reference TRBV18 and TRBJ2-2, the CDR3 gives the full variable domain: NAGVMQNPRHLVRRRGQEARLRCSPMKGHSHVYWYRQLPEEGLKFMVYLQKENIIDESGMPKERFSAEFPKEGPSILRIQQVVRGDSAAYFCASPPMIAENTGELFFGEGSRLTVL.

The chain links TRBV3-1 (or the pseudogene TRBV3-2) to TRBJ1-1, with D tentatively TRBD1 (6 bases). V was pared by 6 bases and J by 1 base, with 9 bases between. This CDR3 is built from 13 residues. Germline assignment: CDR1 LGHDT and CDR2 YNNKEL (reference sequence). CDR3: CASRLQGNTEAFF. The CDR3 nucleotides are TGTGCCAGCAGACTACAGGGGAACACTGAAGCTTTCTTT.

The chain links TRBV5-1 to TRBJ2-3; D is unclear. The V end was cut by 0 bases, the J end by 2 bases, with 7 bases between. This CDR3 spans 14 amino acids. Germline loops: CDR1 SGHRS, CDR2 YFSETQ. The CDR3 here is CASSLASYTDTQYF. The CDR3 bases are TGCGCCAGCAGCTTGGCGTCTTACACAGATACGCAGTATTTT.

The chain joins TRBV19 to TRBJ1-2, with a tentative D call TRBD1 (5 bases). Trimming removed 6 bases from V and 3 bases from J, with 14 bases in between. Looked up from germline, CDR1 is LNHDA and CDR2 is SQIVND (reference sequence). The CDR3 contains 14 residues. The CDR3 loop reads CASRERGGDYGYTF. CDR3 DNA: TGTGCCAGTAGAGAGAGGGGAGGAGACTATGGCTACACCTTC.

The gene calls are TRBV5-8 and TRBJ2-5; 11 nucleotides line up with TRBD2. This CDR3 contains 17 residues. V lost 0 bases, J lost 5 bases, and 9 bases stayed unmatched. In germline, CDR1 is SGHTS, CDR2 YDEGEE. The CDR3 loop is CASSLGTSGGMGETQYF. CDR3 nucleotides: TGTGCCAGCAGCTTGGGAACTAGCGGGGGAATGGGGGAGACCCAGTACTTC. The complete variable domain, with remaining parts taken from reference TRBV5-8 and TRBJ2-5, reads EAGVTQSPTHLIKTRGQQATLRCSPISGHTSVYWYQQALGLGLQFLLWYDEGEERNRGNFPPRFSGRQFPNYSSELNVNALELEDSALYLCASSLGTSGGMGETQYFGPGTRLLVL.

V and J are TRBV19 and TRBJ2-6; no reliable D call. Trimming pared 3 bases from V and 2 bases from J, leaving 20 bases between. The germline V gene has CDR1 LNHDA and CDR2 SQIVND (reference sequence). This CDR3 comprises 19 residues. The DNA for the CDR3 is TGTGCCAGTAGTATTTCCTCCACATTAACCCGCACTGGGGCCAACGTCCTGACTTTC. Protein: CASSISSTLTRTGANVLTF.

V usage is TRBV19 and J usage is TRBJ1-1; D possibly corresponds to TRBD1 (6 bases). The germline gives CDR1 LNHDA, CDR2 SQIVND (reference sequence). V gave up 3 bases and J gave up 0 bases, with 11 bases separating them. CDR3 length equals 15 residues. In DNA form, the CDR3 reads TGTGCCAGTAGTATCCATTCAGGGGTGAACACTGAAGCTTTCTTT. It specifies CASSIHSGVNTEAFF.

This clone was seen a handful of times. This rearrangement joins TRBV10-3 to TRBJ1-5; D is unresolved. This CDR3 region has 13 residues. Trimming cost V 4 bases and J 1 base, with 5 bases left between them. CDR1 ENHRY and CDR2 SYGVKD come from the germline V gene. CDR3 residues: CAISGASNQPQHF. DNA of the CDR3: TGTGCCATCAGTGGGGCAAGCAATCAGCCCCAGCATTTT.

The chain uses TRBV24-1 and TRBJ2-5; maybe TRBD1 (6 bases). Germline V gene sequence: CDR1 KGHDR, CDR2 SFDVKD. The CDR3 runs 13 residues. V lost 5 bases and J 5 bases, leaving 11 bases between the germline ends. The CDR3 loop is CATSGRGSETQYF. As DNA, the CDR3 is TGTGCCACCAGTGGCAGGGGCTCGGAGACCCAGTACTTC.

This clone was seen only once. This chain joins TRBV7-2 and TRBJ1-3; D might be TRBD1 (6 bases). This CDR3 region has 15 residues. Between the trimmed V and J ends, which lost 5 bases and 4 bases, there was a span of 15 bases. Germline CDR1 is SGHTA and CDR2 is FQGNSA. CDR3 loop: CASSPAGGPGNTIYF. The CDR3, as DNA: TGTGCCAGCAGCCCAGCCGGGGGGCCCGGAAACACCATATATTTT.

In this sample, this clone turned up once. The chain recombines TRBV27 with TRBJ1-1; 10 nucleotides align to TRBD1. This CDR3 is built from 15 residues. The V gene end was trimmed by 6 bases and the J gene end by 1 base; junction bases not matched to a gene: 5. The germline CDR1 and CDR2 sequences are MNHEY and SMNVEV (reference sequence). Written as DNA, the CDR3 is TGTGCCAGCAGCGGGACAGGGGTTTGGAACACTGAAGCTTTCTTT. Protein product: CASSGTGVWNTEAFF.